The 28 T cell receptor beta chains below were found in one sample sequenced in a study of blood T cell repertoires in COVID-19. Method: immunoSEQ multiplex PCR; TCRdb's copy keeps in-frame clones and lacks some. The sample carries a few hundred thousand clones, roughly 88% recorded once. Sequencing was carried out using peripheral blood. The source is a human donor with COVID-19, enrolled during active disease. The donor label of this sample is uncertain.

The rearrangement links TRBV27 to TRBJ2-1; 10 positions agree with TRBD2. The CDR3 loop spans 15 amino acids. CDR1 and CDR2 from the germline V gene are MNHEY and SMNVEV (reference sequence). J gave up 3 bases and V 6 bases, and 5 bases lay outside the gene matches. CDR3 in DNA: TGTGCCAGCAGGGGGGGACTAGCGCTCTACAATGAGCAGTTCTTC. Translating it yields CASRGGLALYNEQFF.

V is TRBV10-3 and J is TRBJ2-7, with TRBD1 identical over 8 bases. V shed 7 bases, J shed 4 bases, and the junction held 9 bases outside the gene matches. CDR3 length: 14 residues. Germline V gene data show CDR1 as ENHRY and CDR2 as SYGVKD. The CDR3 protein is CAITEGQGGYEQYF. The CDR3 DNA sequence: TGTGCCATCACTGAAGGACAGGGAGGATACGAGCAGTACTTC.

The V and J genes are TRBV15 and TRBJ1-4; possibly TRBD1 for D (5 bases). CDR3 length: 15 amino acids. Germline CDR1 reads LNHNV; CDR2 reads YYDKDF (reference sequence). The V and J ends lost 0 bases and 8 bases respectively, with 13 bases between them. The CDR3 region is CATSRDEGAEEKLFF. The CDR3 nucleotides read TGTGCCACCAGCAGAGATGAAGGGGCGGAAGAAAAACTGTTTTTT.

The V call is TRBV19, the J call TRBJ2-7; D perhaps matches TRBD1 (6 bases). V shed 3 bases and J shed 3 bases, with 12 bases lying between them. The CDR3 length is 14 residues. The germline gives CDR1 LNHDA, CDR2 SQIVND (reference sequence). The DNA of the CDR3 is TGTGCCAGTAGTATCACAGGGTTGGTCTACGAGCAGTACTTC. It is translated as CASSITGLVYEQYF.

The chain has TRBV18 and TRBJ1-3; perhaps TRBD1 as D (5 bases). Looked up from germline, CDR1 is KGHSH and CDR2 is LQKENI. The CDR3 covers 14 residues. V was trimmed by 2 bases and J by 0 bases, leaving 5 bases between them. CDR3 sequence: CASSPGASGNTIYF. The CDR3 nucleotides are TGTGCCAGCTCACCAGGGGCCTCTGGAAACACCATATATTTT.

This clone has just one count. The CDR3 protein is CASRSTGSEAFF. CDR3 nucleotide sequence: TGTGCCAGCAGATCGACAGGGTCTGAAGCTTTCTTT. The chain has TRBV7-9 and TRBJ1-1; 7 bases align to TRBD1. V lost 6 bases and J lost 6; bases outside the gene matches: 4. Germline V gene data show CDR1 as SEHNR and CDR2 as FQNEAQ (reference sequence). The CDR3 consists of 12 residues.

The chain recombines TRBV6-1 with TRBJ1-2, with D maybe TRBD1 (6 bases). Germline CDR1 MNHNS, CDR2 SASEGT. CDR3 length equals 15 residues. V shed 0 bases and J shed 5 bases, with 13 bases lying between them. The CDR3 sequence: CASSEADTGFYGYTF. The CDR3 nucleotides are TGTGCCAGCAGTGAAGCGGACACAGGGTTTTATGGCTACACCTTC.

J is TRBJ2-1 and V is TRBV27; 8 nucleotides match TRBD2. The germline CDR1 and CDR2 sequences are MNHEY and SMNVEV (reference sequence). This CDR3 contains 16 residues. The ends lost 3 bases at V and 4 bases at J; junction bases unmatched: 8. The CDR3 nucleotides read TGTGCCAGCAGTTTCCAGCGGGAGCCCCCTTACAATGAGCAGTTCTTC. Protein sequence: CASSFQREPPYNEQFF.

The chain is built from TRBV19 and TRBJ1-6; no firm D call. V lost 5 bases and J lost 7, with 15 bases in between. Germline CDR1 is LNHDA and CDR2 is SQIVND (reference sequence). CDR3 length: 15 amino acids. CDR3 coding DNA: TGTGCCAGTAGTCTCCGATCGACGGGGAATTCACCCCTCCACTTT. It encodes CASSLRSTGNSPLHF.

The gene calls are TRBV5-8 and TRBJ1-6, with D possibly TRBD1 on 5 matching bases. The CDR3 totals 14 residues. Germline V CDR1 and CDR2: SGHTS, YDEGEE. The V gene lost 6 bases and the J gene lost 7 bases, with 14 bases spanning the gap. The CDR3 nucleotides are TGTGCCAGCACCTACAGCGGGGGGAATTCACCCCTCCACTTT. Its protein product is CASTYSGGNSPLHF.

The chain recombines TRBV5-1 with TRBJ2-5; TRBD1 matches at 7 bases. The V segment lost 2 bases and the J segment 5 bases; nucleotides outside the gene matches: 6. The CDR3 totals 14 residues. The germline V gene encodes CDR1 SGHRS and CDR2 YFSETQ. The CDR3 spells CASSFSGGRETQYF. CDR3 DNA sequence: TGCGCCAGCAGCTTCTCAGGGGGAAGGGAGACCCAGTACTTC.

This chain uses TRBV30 with TRBJ1-2; D is unclear. V dropped 4 bases and J dropped 2 bases, with 5 bases sitting between them. CDR3 length equals 11 residues. CDR1 GTSNPN and CDR2 SVGIG come from the germline V gene (reference sequence). The CDR3 DNA reads TGTGCCTGGACCATGAACTATGGCTACACCTTC. It codes for CAWTMNYGYTF. Variable domain in full (rest from reference TRBV30 and TRBJ1-2): SQTIHQWPATLVQPVGSPLSLECTVEGTSNPNLYWYRQAAGRGLQLLFYSVGIGQISSEVPQNLSASRPQDRQFILSSKKLLLSDSGFYLCAWTMNYGYTFGSGTRLTVV.

This clone has a single count. The chain combines TRBV24-1 with TRBJ2-7; D may be TRBD1 (6 bases). The V end lost 3 bases, the J end lost 4 bases, and 12 bases lay between the germline ends. Germline CDR1 is KGHDR and CDR2 is SFDVKD. The CDR3 length is 14 residues. The CDR3 spells CATSDTGTAYEQYF. CDR3 sequence (DNA): TGTGCCACCAGTGATACAGGGACCGCATACGAGCAGTACTTC.

This chain links TRBV5-4 with TRBJ1-2, with D perhaps TRBD1 (6 bases). Looked up from germline, CDR1 is SGHNT and CDR2 is YYREEE (reference sequence). V was trimmed by 5 bases and J by 4 bases, leaving 15 bases between them. CDR3 length equals 14 residues. In nucleotides, the CDR3 is TGTGCCAGCAGACAGGGAGGGCCTGGCTATGGCTACACCTTC. Translating gives CASRQGGPGYGYTF.

V gene TRBV6-5 combines with J gene TRBJ2-2; TRBD1 agrees at 7 bases. V shed 8 bases and J 3 bases; nucleotides not matched to a gene: 6. In germline, CDR1 is MNHEY, CDR2 SVGAGI. This CDR3 has 14 residues. The CDR3 DNA reads as TGTGCCAGCGTTAGGGGGCAGGACACCGGGGAGCTGTTTTTT. As protein: CASVRGQDTGELFF.

The count of this clone is one. The V and J genes are TRBV7-8 and TRBJ2-3; 12 nucleotides agree with TRBD2. CDR3 length equals 17 residues. Germline-derived CDR1 and CDR2 are SGHVS and FQNEAQ. V trimming: 5 bases; J trimming: 3 bases; junction bases outside the gene matches: 9. CDR3 protein: CASSPQTSGRRTDTQYF. Here the CDR3 DNA reads TGTGCCAGCAGCCCCCAGACTAGCGGGAGAAGGACAGATACGCAGTATTTT.

Only a few counts were recorded for this clone. In the same sample, other DNA sequences code for this CDR3. The chain has TRBV28 and TRBJ1-1, with D maybe TRBD1 (5 bases). This CDR3 comprises 13 residues. Trimming took off 2 bases at V and 2 bases at J, with 6 bases between the two ends. From germline, CDR1 is MDHEN and CDR2 SYDVKM. The CDR3 bases are TGTGCCAGCAGTTTACAGGGAAACACTGAAGCTTTCTTT. Translation: CASSLQGNTEAFF.

This chain joins TRBV19 and TRBJ2-3, with TRBD2 matching over 9 bases. V lost 5 bases to trimming and J lost 15 bases; unmatched junction nucleotides: 9. Germline-derived CDR1 and CDR2 are LNHDA and SQIVND (reference sequence). This CDR3 comprises 12 residues. The CDR3 nucleotides are TGTGCCAGTAGTTCCCGACTAGCGGAACCCTATTTT. This sequence encodes CASSSRLAEPYF.

The chain uses TRBV2 and TRBJ2-7; D might be TRBD1 (6 bases). The germline gives CDR1 SNHLY, CDR2 FYNNEI. The CDR3 is 15 residues long. V lost 1 base, J lost 3 bases, and 13 bases lay in between. CDR3 region: CASSEDIGQIYEQYF. The DNA of the CDR3 is TGTGCCAGCAGTGAAGATATCGGACAGATCTACGAGCAGTACTTC.

The chain carries TRBV6-5 and TRBJ1-2; 9 bases match TRBD1. CDR1 MNHEY and CDR2 SVGAGI come from the germline V gene. The CDR3 extends over 13 amino acids. Germline trimming cut 6 bases from V and 7 bases from J; bases unmatched to any gene: 6. The CDR3 DNA sequence: TGTGCCAGCAGAGGGACAGGGTTCCGTGGCTACACCTTC. It translates to CASRGTGFRGYTF.

This sequence joins TRBV5-4 and TRBJ2-1, with TRBD2 matching over 8 bases. Germline CDR1 is SGHNT and CDR2 is YYREEE (reference sequence). The CDR3 length is 16 residues. V was clipped by 4 bases and J by 7 bases; unmatched bases: 13. The chain's CDR3 is CASSPPGTRSVNEQFF. The CDR3 nucleotides are TGTGCCAGCAGCCCGCCCGGGACTAGGTCGGTTAATGAGCAGTTCTTC.

The chain joins TRBV5-6 to TRBJ2-3, with D perhaps TRBD2 (6 bases). Germline CDR1 reads SGHDT; CDR2 reads YYEEEE. The V end was cut by 2 bases, the J end by 6 bases, with 16 bases between. This CDR3 is 15 amino acids long. The CDR3 DNA is TGTGCCAGCAGCTTCAGACTAGGACTAAGGGATACGCAGTATTTT. Its translation is CASSFRLGLRDTQYF.

The chain couples TRBV14 to TRBJ2-1; the match to TRBD2 covers 12 bases. V lost 4 bases and J lost 9; bases outside the gene matches: 7. The CDR3 has 15 amino acids. Per germline, CDR1 SGHDN and CDR2 FVKESK. This CDR3 is CASSRRLAGVGEQFF. The CDR3 DNA reads as TGTGCCAGCAGCCGCCGACTAGCGGGAGTGGGTGAGCAGTTCTTC.

This chain uses TRBV5-1 with TRBJ1-5; perhaps TRBD1 as D (5 bases). This CDR3 is built from 15 residues. Germline lookup yields CDR1 SGHRS and CDR2 YFSETQ. The ends were cut back, 1 base at V and 1 base at J, with 9 bases in the middle. CDR3 protein: CASSLRGGSNQPQHF. For the CDR3, the DNA is TGCGCCAGCAGCTTGAGGGGCGGAAGCAATCAGCCCCAGCATTTT.

The J gene is TRBJ1-5, the V gene TRBV19; no clear D. In germline, CDR1 is LNHDA, CDR2 SQIVND (reference sequence). Trimming pared 5 bases from V and 7 bases from J, leaving 15 bases between. The CDR3 length is 14 residues. The CDR3 loop reads CASSPGGVEQPQHF. The CDR3 DNA is TGTGCCAGTAGTCCCGGCGGGGTGGAGCAGCCCCAGCATTTT.

The rearrangement joins TRBV7-2 to TRBJ1-4; no clear D. CDR1 SGHTA and CDR2 FQGNSA come from the germline V gene. V lost 5 bases to trimming and J lost 0 bases, with 7 bases between them. The CDR3 runs to 14 residues. The CDR3 sequence is CASSPSATNEKLFF. Written as DNA, the CDR3 is TGTGCCAGCAGCCCCAGTGCAACTAATGAAAAACTGTTTTTT.

V is TRBV27 and J is TRBJ1-4; D might be TRBD1 (6 bases). This CDR3 comprises 17 residues. Germline V gene sequence: CDR1 MNHEY, CDR2 SMNVEV (reference sequence). V shed 3 bases and J shed 4 bases, with 18 bases lying between them. CDR3 sequence: CASSLNSGAIRNEKLFF. CDR3 nucleotides: TGTGCCAGCAGTTTGAATTCAGGGGCGATTCGTAATGAAAAACTGTTTTTT. The variable domain in full, with the rest retrieved from reference TRBV27 and TRBJ1-4, is EAQVTQNPRYLITVTGKKLTVTCSQNMNHEYMSWYRQDPGLGLRQIYYSMNVEVTDKGDVPEGYKVSRKEKRNFPLILESPSPNQTSLYFCASSLNSGAIRNEKLFFGSGTQLSVL.

The chain couples TRBV11-2 to TRBJ2-3; no clear D. V dropped 1 base and J dropped 3 bases, with 11 bases sitting between them. The CDR3 runs 15 residues. CDR1 and CDR2 from the germline V gene are SGHAT and FQNNGV. CDR3 in DNA: TGTGCCAGCAGCTTAGGTCCGGGTGAGACAGATACGCAGTATTTT. Protein: CASSLGPGETDTQYF.